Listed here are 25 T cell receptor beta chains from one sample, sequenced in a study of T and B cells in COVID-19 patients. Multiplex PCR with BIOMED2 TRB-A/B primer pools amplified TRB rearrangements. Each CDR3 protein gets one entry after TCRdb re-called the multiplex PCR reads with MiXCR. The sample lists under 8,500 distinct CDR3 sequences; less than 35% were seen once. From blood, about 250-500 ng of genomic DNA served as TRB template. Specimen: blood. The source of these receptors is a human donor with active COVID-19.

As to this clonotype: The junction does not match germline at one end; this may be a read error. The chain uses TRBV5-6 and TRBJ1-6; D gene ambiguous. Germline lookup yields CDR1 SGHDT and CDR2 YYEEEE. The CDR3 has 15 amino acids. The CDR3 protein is CASGFEGPYNSPLHF. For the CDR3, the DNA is TGTGCCAGCGGCTTTGAGGGCCCCTATAATTCACCCCTCCACTTT.

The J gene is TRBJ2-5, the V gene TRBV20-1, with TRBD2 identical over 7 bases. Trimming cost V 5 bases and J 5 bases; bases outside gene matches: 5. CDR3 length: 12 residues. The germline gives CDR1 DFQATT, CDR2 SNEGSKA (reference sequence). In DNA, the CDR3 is TGCAGTGCTGGGGGGGGAGCGGAGACCCAGTACTTC. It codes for CSAGGGAETQYF.

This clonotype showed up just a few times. The CDR3 protein is CASSPSGGTPYNEQFF. The CDR3, as DNA: TGTGCCAGCAGTCCGAGCGGGGGGACCCCTTACAATGAGCAGTTCTTC. V and J are TRBV6-4 and TRBJ2-1; 9 bases align to TRBD2. V shed 5 bases and J 4 bases; nucleotides not matched to a gene: 9. The CDR3 extends over 16 amino acids. Germline CDR1 and CDR2: MRHNA and SNTAGT.

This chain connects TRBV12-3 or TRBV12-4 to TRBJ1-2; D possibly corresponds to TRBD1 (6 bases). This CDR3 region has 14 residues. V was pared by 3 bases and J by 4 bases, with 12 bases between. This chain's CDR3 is CASSFRQGSYGYTF. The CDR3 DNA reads TGTGCCAGCAGTTTTAGGCAGGGGAGCTATGGCTACACCTTC.

CDR3 residues: CSARAGAGNQPQHF. The DNA for the CDR3 is TGCAGTGCTAGAGCAGGGGCTGGCAATCAGCCCCAGCATTTT. This rearrangement joins TRBV20-1 to TRBJ1-5; maybe TRBD1 (6 bases). In germline, CDR1 is DFQATT, CDR2 SNEGSKA (reference sequence). The CDR3 is 14 residues long. V lost 1 base to trimming and J lost 2 bases, with 9 bases between them.

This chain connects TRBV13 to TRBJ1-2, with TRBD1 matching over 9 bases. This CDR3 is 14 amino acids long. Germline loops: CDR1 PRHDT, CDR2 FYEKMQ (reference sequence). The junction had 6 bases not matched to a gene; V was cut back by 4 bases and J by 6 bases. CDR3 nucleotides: TGTGCCAGCAGCTGGACAGGGGACGGGGATGGCTACACCTTC. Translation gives CASSWTGDGDGYTF.

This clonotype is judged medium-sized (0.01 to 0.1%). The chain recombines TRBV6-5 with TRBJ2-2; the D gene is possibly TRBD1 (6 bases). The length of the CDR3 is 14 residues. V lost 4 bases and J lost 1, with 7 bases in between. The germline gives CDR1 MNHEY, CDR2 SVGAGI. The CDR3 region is CASSSDRNTGELFF. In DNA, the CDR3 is TGTGCCAGCAGTTCGGACAGGAACACCGGGGAGCTGTTTTTT.

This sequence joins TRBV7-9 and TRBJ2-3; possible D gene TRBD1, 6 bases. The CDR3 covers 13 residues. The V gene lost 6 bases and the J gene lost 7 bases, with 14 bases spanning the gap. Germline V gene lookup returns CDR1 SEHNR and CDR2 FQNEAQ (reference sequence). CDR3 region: CASSLLQGNTQYF. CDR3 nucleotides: TGTGCCAGCAGTCTCCTCCAGGGGAATACGCAGTATTTT.

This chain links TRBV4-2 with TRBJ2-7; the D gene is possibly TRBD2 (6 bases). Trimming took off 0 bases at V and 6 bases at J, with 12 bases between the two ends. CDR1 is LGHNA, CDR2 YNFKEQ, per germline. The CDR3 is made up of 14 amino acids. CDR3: CASSQDSAGSEQYF. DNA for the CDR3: TGTGCCAGCAGCCAAGACAGCGCGGGATCCGAGCAGTACTTC.

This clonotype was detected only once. As DNA, the CDR3 is TGTGCCAGCAGCCAAAGACTTTACGAGCAGTACTTC. This encodes CASSQRLYEQYF. The genes are TRBV7-2 and TRBJ2-7; D gene uncertain. CDR3 length equals 12 residues. CDR1 is SGHTA and CDR2 is FQGNSA in the germline V gene. V shed 5 bases and J shed 4 bases, with 9 bases lying between them.

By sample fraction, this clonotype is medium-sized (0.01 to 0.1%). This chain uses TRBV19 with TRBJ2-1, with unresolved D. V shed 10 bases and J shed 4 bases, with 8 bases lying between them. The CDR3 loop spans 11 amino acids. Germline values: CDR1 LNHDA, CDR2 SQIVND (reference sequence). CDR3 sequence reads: CATSAYNEQFF. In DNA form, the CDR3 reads TGTGCCACCTCAGCTTACAATGAGCAGTTCTTC.

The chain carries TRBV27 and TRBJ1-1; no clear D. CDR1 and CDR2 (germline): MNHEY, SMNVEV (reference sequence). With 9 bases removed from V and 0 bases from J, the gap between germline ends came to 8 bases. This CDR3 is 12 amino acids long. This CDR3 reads CARFPMNTEAFF. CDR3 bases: TGTGCCAGATTCCCTATGAACACTGAAGCTTTCTTT.

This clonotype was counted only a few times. CDR3 bases: TGTGCCACCAATCCACAGGGGAGTTTGATTAACTATGGCTACACCTTC. This gives the protein CATNPQGSLINYGYTF. V gene TRBV12-3 or TRBV12-4 combines with J gene TRBJ1-2; 7 nucleotides agree with TRBD1. This CDR3 comprises 16 residues. The ends lost 10 bases at V and 1 base at J; junction bases unmatched: 15.

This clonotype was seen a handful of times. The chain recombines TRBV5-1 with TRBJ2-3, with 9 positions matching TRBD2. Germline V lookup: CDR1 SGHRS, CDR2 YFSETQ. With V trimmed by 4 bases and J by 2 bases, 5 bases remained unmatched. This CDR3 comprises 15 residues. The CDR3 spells CASSDASGVTDTQYF. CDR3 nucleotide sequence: TGCGCCAGCAGCGACGCTAGCGGGGTCACAGATACGCAGTATTTT.

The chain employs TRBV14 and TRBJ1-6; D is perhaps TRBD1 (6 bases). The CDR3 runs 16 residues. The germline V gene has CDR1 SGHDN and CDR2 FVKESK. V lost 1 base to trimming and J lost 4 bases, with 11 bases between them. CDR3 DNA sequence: TGTGCCAGCAGCCAAGGGTTAGGACAGTATAATTCACCCCTCCACTTT. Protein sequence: CASSQGLGQYNSPLHF. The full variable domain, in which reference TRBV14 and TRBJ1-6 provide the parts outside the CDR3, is EAGVTQFPSHSVIEKGQTVTLRCDPISGHDNLYWYRRVMGKEIKFLLHFVKESKQDESGMPNNRFLAERTGGTYSTLKVQPAELEDSGVYFCASSQGLGQYNSPLHFGNGTRLTVT.

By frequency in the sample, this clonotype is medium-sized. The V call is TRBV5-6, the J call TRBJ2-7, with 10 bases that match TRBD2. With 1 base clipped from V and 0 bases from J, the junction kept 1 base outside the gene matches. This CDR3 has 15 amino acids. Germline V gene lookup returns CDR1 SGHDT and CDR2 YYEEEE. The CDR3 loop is CASSLSSGGSYEQYV. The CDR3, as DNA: TGTGCCAGCAGCTTGTCTAGCGGGGGCTCCTACGAGCAGTACGTC.

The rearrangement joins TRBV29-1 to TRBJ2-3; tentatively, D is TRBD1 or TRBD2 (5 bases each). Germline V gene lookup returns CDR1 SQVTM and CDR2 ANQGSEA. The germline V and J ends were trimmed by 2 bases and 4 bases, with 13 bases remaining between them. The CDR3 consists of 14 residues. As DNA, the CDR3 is TGCAGCGTTGAAATTTGGGACCGTCCAGATACGCAGTATTTT. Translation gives CSVEIWDRPDTQYF.

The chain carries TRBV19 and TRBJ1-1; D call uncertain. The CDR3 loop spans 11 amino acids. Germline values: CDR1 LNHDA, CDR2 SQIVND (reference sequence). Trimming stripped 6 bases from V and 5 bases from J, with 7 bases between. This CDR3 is CASRSSTEAFF. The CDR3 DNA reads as TGTGCCAGTAGATCGAGTACTGAAGCTTTCTTT.

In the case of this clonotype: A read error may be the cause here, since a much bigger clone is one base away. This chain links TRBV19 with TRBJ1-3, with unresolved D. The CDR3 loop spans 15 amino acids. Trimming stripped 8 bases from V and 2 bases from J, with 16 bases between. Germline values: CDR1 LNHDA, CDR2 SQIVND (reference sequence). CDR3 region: CASGVEWGAGNTIYF. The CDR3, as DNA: TGTGCCAGTGGCGTGGAATGGGGAGCTGGAAACACCATATATTTT.

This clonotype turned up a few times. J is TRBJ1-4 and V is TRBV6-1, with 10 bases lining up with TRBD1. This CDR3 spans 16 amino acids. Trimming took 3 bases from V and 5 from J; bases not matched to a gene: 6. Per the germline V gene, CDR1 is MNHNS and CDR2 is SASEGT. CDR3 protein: CASSDGRTGGNEKLFF. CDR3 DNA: TGTGCCAGCAGTGACGGTCGGACAGGGGGGAATGAAAAACTGTTTTTT.

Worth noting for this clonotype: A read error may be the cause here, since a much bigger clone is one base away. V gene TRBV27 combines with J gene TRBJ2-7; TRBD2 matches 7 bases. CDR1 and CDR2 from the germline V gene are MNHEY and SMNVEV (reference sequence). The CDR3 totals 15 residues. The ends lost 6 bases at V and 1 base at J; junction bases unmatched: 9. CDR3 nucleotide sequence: TGTGCCAGCAGAAGGGAGGGATTTATGTCCTACGAGCAGTACGTC. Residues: CASRREGFMSYEQYV.

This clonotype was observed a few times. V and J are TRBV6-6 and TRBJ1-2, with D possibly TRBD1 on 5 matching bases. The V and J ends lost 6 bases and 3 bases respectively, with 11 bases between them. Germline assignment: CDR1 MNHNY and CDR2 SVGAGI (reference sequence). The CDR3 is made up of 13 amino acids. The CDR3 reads CASSLDSHYGYTF. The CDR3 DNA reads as TGTGCCAGCAGCCTAGACAGCCACTATGGCTACACCTTC.

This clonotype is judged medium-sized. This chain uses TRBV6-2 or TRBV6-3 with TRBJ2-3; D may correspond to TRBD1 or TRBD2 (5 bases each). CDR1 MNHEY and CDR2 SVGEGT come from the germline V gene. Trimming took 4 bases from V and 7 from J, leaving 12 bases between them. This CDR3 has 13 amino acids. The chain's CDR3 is CASSSNEGYTQYF. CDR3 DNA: TGTGCCAGCAGTTCCAACGAGGGGTATACGCAGTATTTT.

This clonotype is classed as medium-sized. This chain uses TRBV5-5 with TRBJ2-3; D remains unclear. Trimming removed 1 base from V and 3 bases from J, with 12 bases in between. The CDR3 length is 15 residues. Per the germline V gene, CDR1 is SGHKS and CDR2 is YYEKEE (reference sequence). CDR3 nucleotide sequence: TGTGCCAGCAGCTTGTTCCGGGCGGCGACAGATACGCAGTATTTT. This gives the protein CASSLFRAATDTQYF.

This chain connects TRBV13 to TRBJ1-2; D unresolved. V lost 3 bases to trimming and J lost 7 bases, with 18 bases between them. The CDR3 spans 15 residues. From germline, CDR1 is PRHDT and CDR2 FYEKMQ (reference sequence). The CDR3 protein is CASSFSPAVSGGYTF. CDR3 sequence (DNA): TGTGCCAGCAGCTTCTCGCCGGCGGTCTCAGGTGGCTACACCTTC. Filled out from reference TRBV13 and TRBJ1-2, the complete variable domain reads AAGVIQSPRHLIKEKRETATLKCYPIPRHDTVYWYQQGPGQDPQFLISFYEKMQSDKGSIPDRFSAQQFSDYHSELNMSSLELGDSALYFCASSFSPAVSGGYTFGSGTRLTVV.